These 3 T cell receptor beta chains were all obtained from the same sample, sequenced in a study of post-analysis software for immune sequencing data. Antigen specificity for these receptors is unknown. Prepared TCR beta cDNA libraries contained unique molecular identifiers. From the PCR reads, TCRdb called clonotypes with MiXCR, one entry per CDR3 protein. This sample has roughly 800,000 distinct CDR3 sequences, with around 27% found just once. The study, taken as a whole, reports: Five or six TRBV segments were more frequent in patients than controls; TRBV5-6, TRBV5-1 and TRBV20-1 belonged to this group.

Sample: blood. These receptors originate from a girl aged 10 to 17 with multiple sclerosis.

The chain's CDR3 is CASRQLEPGHEQFF. CDR3 DNA sequence: TGTGCCAGCAGACAACTAGAACCAGGGCATGAGCAGTTCTTC. The chain employs TRBV12-3 or TRBV12-4 and TRBJ2-1; the D call may be TRBD1 or TRBD2 (5 bases each). The CDR3 is 14 amino acids. Trimming shortened V by 6 bases and J by 8 bases, and 17 bases separated the two germline ends.

Points on this clonotype: The CDR3 carries no conserved terminal phenylalanine or tryptophan, so it likely arises from a read error. This chain links TRBV12-3 or TRBV12-4 with TRBJ2-7; 8 bases map to TRBD2. The CDR3 totals 14 residues. V lost 6 bases and J lost 7; bases outside the gene matches: 11. The CDR3 DNA is TGTGCCAGCAGCCCCCCGGGGGGGCTGTGGGAGCAGTACTTA. Translated: CASSPPGGLWEQYL.

Turning to this clonotype: Because the CDR3 is missing its conserved closing phenylalanine or tryptophan, this is likely a read error. This sequence joins TRBV4-1 and TRBJ2-3, with 10 bases lining up with TRBD2. Per germline, CDR1 MGHRA and CDR2 YSYEKL. This CDR3 has 17 residues. Germline trimming cut 3 bases from V and 2 bases from J; bases unmatched to any gene: 8. The CDR3 is CASSQTLSGRVTDTQYV. CDR3 coding DNA: TGCGCCAGCAGCCAGACCCTAAGCGGGAGGGTCACAGATACGCAGTATGTT.